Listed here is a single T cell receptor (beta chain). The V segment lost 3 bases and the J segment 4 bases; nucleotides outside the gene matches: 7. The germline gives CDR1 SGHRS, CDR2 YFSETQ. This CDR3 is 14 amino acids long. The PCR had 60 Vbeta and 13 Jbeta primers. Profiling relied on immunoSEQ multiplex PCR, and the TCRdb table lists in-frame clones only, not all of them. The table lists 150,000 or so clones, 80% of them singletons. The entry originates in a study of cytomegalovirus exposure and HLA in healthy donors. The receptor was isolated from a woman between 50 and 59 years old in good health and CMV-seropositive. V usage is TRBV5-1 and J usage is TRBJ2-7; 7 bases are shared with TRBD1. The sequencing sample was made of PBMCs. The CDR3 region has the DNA TGCGCCAGCAGCTGGGCAGGGGGTCGGTACGAGCAGTACTTC. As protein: CASSWAGGRYEQYF.